This paragraph reports one TCR beta chain. No antigen is known for it. MiXCR, run by TCRdb on the reads, gives a single entry per CDR3 protein. The sample shows hundreds of thousands of distinct CDR3 sequences, about 17% of them seen only once. The data belong to a study of T cell repertoires in cytomegalovirus infection. Study findings and constraints: Dominant in the ex vivo response were TCR beta clonotypes restricted by HLA-C and specific for CMV. Totalled public TCR beta family frequency picked out people who carried CMV plus the relevant HLA.

The V end lost 8 bases, the J end lost 2 bases, and 17 bases lay between the germline ends. The germline V gene encodes CDR1 SEHNR and CDR2 FQNEAQ (reference sequence). CDR3 size: 15 residues. The sample taken for sequencing was PBMCs. V and J are TRBV7-9 and TRBJ2-3; possible D gene TRBD2, 6 bases. This receptor was identified in a human donor in good health (CMV status not recorded). Some clones in this sample may be carry-over from other donors' samples. The DNA of the CDR3 is TGTGCCAGCCCAAATCGGGACTCCGCCACAGATACGCAGTATTTT. Translated: CASPNRDSATDTQYF.